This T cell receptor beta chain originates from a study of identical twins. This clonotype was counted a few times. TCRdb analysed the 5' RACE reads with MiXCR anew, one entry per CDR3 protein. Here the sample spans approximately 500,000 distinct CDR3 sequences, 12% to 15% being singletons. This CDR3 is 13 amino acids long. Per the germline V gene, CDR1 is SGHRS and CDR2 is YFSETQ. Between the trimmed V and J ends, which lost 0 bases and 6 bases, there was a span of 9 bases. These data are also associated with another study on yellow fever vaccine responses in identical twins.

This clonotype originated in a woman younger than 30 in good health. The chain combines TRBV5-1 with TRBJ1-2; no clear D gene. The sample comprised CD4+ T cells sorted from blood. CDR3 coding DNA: TGCGCCAGCAGCTTGGCCGGGTTGGATGGCTACACCTTC. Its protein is CASSLAGLDGYTF.